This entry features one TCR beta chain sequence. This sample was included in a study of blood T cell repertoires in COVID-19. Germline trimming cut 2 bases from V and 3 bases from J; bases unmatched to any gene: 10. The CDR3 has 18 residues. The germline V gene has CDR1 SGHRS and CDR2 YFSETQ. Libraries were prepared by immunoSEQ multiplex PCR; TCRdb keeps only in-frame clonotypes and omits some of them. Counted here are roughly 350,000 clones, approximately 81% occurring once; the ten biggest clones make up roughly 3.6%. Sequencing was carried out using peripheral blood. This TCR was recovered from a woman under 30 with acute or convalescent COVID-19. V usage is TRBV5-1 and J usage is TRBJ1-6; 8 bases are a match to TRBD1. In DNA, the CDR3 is TGCGCCAGCAGCTTCGCCGGACAGGGCCTATACTATAATTCACCCCTCCACTTT. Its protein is CASSFAGQGLYYNSPLHF.